The table lists the clone carrying this T cell receptor (beta chain) with a few counts. What it binds is not known. The germline V gene encodes CDR1 SEHNR and CDR2 FQNEAQ (reference sequence). Trimming removed 5 bases from V and 7 bases from J, with 20 bases in between. The CDR3 is 15 residues long. This sample is part of a study of T cells in Graves' hyperthyroidism and ophthalmopathy. Study-level information: Blood was drawn when the patient was first diagnosed and still untreated. Findings of the study overall: Ophthalmopathy was model-predicted a median approximately 6.9 months pre-onset.

Orbital computed tomography, thyroid ultrasound, serum thyroxine and TRAb, and clinical symptoms together informed the diagnoses. PBMCs were sourced from approximately 10 ml fresh peripheral blood. What was amplified from RNA transcripts were TCR beta CDR3 regions. TCR CDR3 regions were first amplified by RT-PCR with HTBI primers. TCRdb re-analysed the multiplex PCR reads in MiXCR, keeping a single row per CDR3 protein. The sample has roughly 260,000 distinct CDR3 sequences; 13% to 15% are singletons. The origin of this receptor is a woman between 35 and 50 years old with Graves' hyperthyroidism that later progressed to Graves' ophthalmopathy. The chain employs TRBV7-9 and TRBJ1-2, with a tentative D call TRBD1 (5 bases). Sequencing was carried out using blood. CDR3 bases: TGTGCCAGCAGCACCCAAGCGGGGGGTATAGGTGGCTACACCTTC. Protein: CASSTQAGGIGGYTF.